A selection of T cell receptor beta chains follows, all from one sample in a study of blood T cell repertoires in COVID-19. Using immunoSEQ multiplex PCR, the repertoire was profiled, and TCRdb retains in-frame clones only, with some absent. The sample lists about 280,000 clones, about nine tenths occurring once. The sample taken for sequencing was peripheral blood. The receptors were sampled from a man in his fifties with acute or convalescent COVID-19. CDR3s include the opening cysteine and the closing phenylalanine or tryptophan. Each record gives: CDR3 protein, CDR3 DNA, D gene, V gene, J gene, clone size. D genes are given only for firm matches. Some rows have no size entry. The others give once, few or many, or a class for an expanded clone.

CSAFQETQYF	TGCAGTGCCTTTCAAGAGACCCAGTACTTC	-	TRBV20-1	TRBJ2-5	few
CASSRGRGNGYTF	TGTGCCAGCAGCAGGGGGCGCGGGAATGGCTACACCTTC	TRBD1	TRBV14	TRBJ1-2	-
CASSQDSEGDRNYGYTF	TGCGCCAGCAGCCAAGATAGTGAGGGGGATAGAAACTATGGCTACACCTTC	-	TRBV4-1	TRBJ1-2	-
CASSQGQGHGYTF	TGTGCCAGCAGCCAGGGACAGGGACATGGCTACACCTTC	TRBD1	TRBV3-1/TRBV3-2	TRBJ1-2	-
CASSEVTGPQHF	TGCGCCAGCAGTGAGGTCACTGGGCCCCAGCATTTT	-	TRBV10-2	TRBJ1-5	-
CASSKGTGGGGELFF	TGTGCCAGCAGCAAAGGGACAGGGGGCGGCGGGGAGCTGTTTTTT	-	TRBV21-1	TRBJ2-2	-
CASSAGTALPWGYTF	TGTGCCAGCAGCGCCGGGACAGCCCTTCCCTGGGGCTACACCTTC	TRBD1	TRBV2	TRBJ1-2	few
CAWRSRVAGGGEAFF	TGTGCCTGGAGGTCCCGAGTGGCTGGGGGCGGTGAAGCTTTCTTT	-	TRBV30	TRBJ1-1	once
CASSQDGGSYGYTF	TGTGCCAGCAGCCAAGATGGGGGCAGCTATGGCTACACCTTC	-	TRBV14	TRBJ1-2	-
CASSNSGYSNQPQHF	TGTGCCAGTAGTAATTCAGGCTATAGCAATCAGCCCCAGCATTTT	-	TRBV19	TRBJ1-5	-
CASRGRESSYEQYF	TGCGCCAGCAGAGGGAGGGAGAGCTCCTACGAGCAGTACTTC	TRBD2	TRBV23-1	TRBJ2-7	-
CASSRNRDNAFNYGYTF	TGTGCCAGCAGCAGAAACCGGGACAACGCTTTCAACTATGGCTACACCTTC	-	TRBV5-5	TRBJ1-2	-
CASSIMAGGREKLFF	TGTGCCAGTAGTATAATGGCAGGGGGGCGTGAAAAACTGTTTTTT	TRBD1	TRBV19	TRBJ1-4	-
CSVKGPHRDTEAFF	TGCAGCGTAAAGGGTCCCCACAGGGACACTGAAGCTTTCTTT	-	TRBV29-1	TRBJ1-1	-
CASSYQGQLGAFF	TGTGCCAGCAGCTACCAGGGGCAGCTTGGCGCTTTCTTT	-	TRBV11-2	TRBJ1-1	-
CASSRSLGTQYGYTF	TGCGCCAGCAGCAGGTCCCTCGGGACACAATATGGCTACACCTTC	-	TRBV5-1	TRBJ1-2	-
CASSYNDRYLGYTF	TGTGCCAGCAGTTATAACGACAGGTATCTCGGCTACACCTTC	-	TRBV6-2/TRBV6-3	TRBJ1-2	-
CASSTGGGVYEKLFF	TGTGCCAGCAGCACCGGGGGAGGGGTGTATGAAAAACTGTTTTTT	-	TRBV14	TRBJ1-4	-
CASRPQGASGTGELFF	TGTGCCAGCAGACCACAGGGTGCGTCGGGCACCGGGGAGCTGTTTTTT	-	TRBV6-6	TRBJ2-2	-
CASSLRAYEQYF	TGTGCCAGCAGCTTAAGAGCCTACGAGCAGTACTTC	-	TRBV5-6	TRBJ2-7	few
CASSLGHSREAFF	TGTGCCAGCAGTTTGGGTCACAGCAGGGAAGCTTTCTTT	-	TRBV12-3/TRBV12-4	TRBJ1-1	-
CASSLRGGLNEQFF	TGTGCCAGCAGCTTAAGGGGGGGCCTGAATGAGCAGTTCTTC	-	TRBV7-3	TRBJ2-1	-
CAGTSGVTGELFF	TGTGCCGGGACTAGCGGGGTCACCGGGGAGCTGTTTTTT	TRBD2	TRBV6-5	TRBJ2-2	-
CASNTDRGYNEQFF	TGCGCCAGCAATACTGACAGGGGGTACAATGAGCAGTTCTTC	TRBD1	TRBV5-1	TRBJ2-1	-
CASSTGRTGNSPLHF	TGCGCCAGCAGCACTGGACGGACAGGGAATTCACCCCTCCACTTT	TRBD1	TRBV5-1	TRBJ1-6	-
CATAGQGAIEQYF	TGTGCCACCGCCGGACAGGGGGCGATTGAGCAGTACTTC	TRBD1	TRBV10-3	TRBJ2-7	-
CASTPWGRGNTGELFF	TGTGCCAGTACTCCTTGGGGGCGAGGGAACACCGGGGAGCTGTTTTTT	-	TRBV19	TRBJ2-2	once
CASGATSGPYEQYF	TGTGCCAGCGGGGCGACTAGCGGTCCCTACGAGCAGTACTTC	TRBD2	TRBV7-2	TRBJ2-7	-
CASSLGAGAFNSPLHF	TGTGCCAGCAGCTTGGGGGCAGGGGCCTTTAATTCACCCCTCCACTTT	-	TRBV5-4	TRBJ1-6	-
CASSPKDRGRAGYTF	TGCGCCAGCAGCCCAAAAGACAGGGGGCGAGCTGGCTACACCTTC	TRBD1	TRBV5-1	TRBJ1-2	-
CASSLESSYNEQFF	TGTGCCAGCAGCTTGGAGAGCTCCTACAATGAGCAGTTCTTC	-	TRBV5-8	TRBJ2-1	-